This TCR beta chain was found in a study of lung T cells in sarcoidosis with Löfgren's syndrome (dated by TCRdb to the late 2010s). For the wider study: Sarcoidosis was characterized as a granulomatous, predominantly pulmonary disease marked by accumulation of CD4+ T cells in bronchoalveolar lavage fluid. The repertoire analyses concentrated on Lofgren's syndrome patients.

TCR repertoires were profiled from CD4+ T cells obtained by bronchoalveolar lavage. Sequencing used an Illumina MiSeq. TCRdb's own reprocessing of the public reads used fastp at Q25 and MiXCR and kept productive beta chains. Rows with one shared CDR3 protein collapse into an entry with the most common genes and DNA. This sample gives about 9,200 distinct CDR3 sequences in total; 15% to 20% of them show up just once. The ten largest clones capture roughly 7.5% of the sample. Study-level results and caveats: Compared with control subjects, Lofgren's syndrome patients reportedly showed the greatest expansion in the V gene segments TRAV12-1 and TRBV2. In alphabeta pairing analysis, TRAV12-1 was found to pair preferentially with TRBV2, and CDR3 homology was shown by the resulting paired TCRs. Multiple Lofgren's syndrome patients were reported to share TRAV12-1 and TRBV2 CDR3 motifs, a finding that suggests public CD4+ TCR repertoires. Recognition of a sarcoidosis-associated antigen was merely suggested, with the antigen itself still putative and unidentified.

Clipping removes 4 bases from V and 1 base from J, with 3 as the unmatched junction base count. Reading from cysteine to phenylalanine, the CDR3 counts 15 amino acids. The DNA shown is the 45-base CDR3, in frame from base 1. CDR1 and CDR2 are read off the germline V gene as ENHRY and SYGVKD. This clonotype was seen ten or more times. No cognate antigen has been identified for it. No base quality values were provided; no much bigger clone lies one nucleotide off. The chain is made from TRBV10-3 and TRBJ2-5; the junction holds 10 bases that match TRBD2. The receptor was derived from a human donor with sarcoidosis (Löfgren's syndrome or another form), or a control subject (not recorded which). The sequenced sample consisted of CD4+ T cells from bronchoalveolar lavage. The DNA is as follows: TGTGCCATCAGTGGAAGCGGGGGGGCCCAAGAGACCCAGTACTTC. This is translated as CAISGSGGAQETQYF.